This T cell receptor (beta chain) originates from a study of blood T cell repertoires in COVID-19. Turning to the study itself: Samples of COVID-19 (acute and convalescent) were obtained from the United States, Italy and Spain.

In the study's own analysis: By means of reference gene primer amplification, nucleated cell counts were estimated. Sequenced by immunoSEQ multiplex PCR; TCRdb stores in-frame clones only, minus some. D and trimming come from the DNA, and the V and J calls and clone size come from that table. The sample includes about 120,000 clones, 85% seen only once; the top ten take approximately 11%. This CDR3 comprises 12 residues. The V gene's germline CDR1 is SGHTA and CDR2 FQGTGA. The V gene lost 8 bases and the J gene lost 7 bases, with 14 bases spanning the gap. This clone was seen a few times. The sequenced sample was peripheral blood. The V call is TRBV7-3, the J call TRBJ1-1; weak D call: TRBD1 (5 bases). This clonotype was sampled from an elderly man with acute or convalescent COVID-19. The CDR3 bases are TGTGCCAGCTCCCGAGCCGGGGGTGAAGCTTTCTTT. Its translation: CASSRAGGEAFF.